Listed below are T cell receptor beta chains from one sample, sequenced in a study of cytomegalovirus exposure and HLA in healthy donors. Measured with immunoSEQ multiplex PCR; TCRdb has only the in-frame clones, and not every one. The data contain about 130,000 clones, roughly three quarters of them singletons. Sequenced sample: PBMCs. These receptors all come from a woman aged 55 to 70 in good health and CMV-seronegative. The CDR3 runs from the conserved cysteine through the conserved F or W. The order of the fields is CDR3 DNA, CDR3 protein, D gene, V gene, clone size, J gene. D genes are given only for firm matches. Clone size is stated in some rows and not others, as once, few, many or a class when expanded.

cdr3_nt: TGTGCCAGCAGCTTACAGACCACCAGGGGCACTGAAGCTTTCTTT; cdr3_aa: CASSLQTTRGTEAFF; d_call: -; v_call: TRBV7-9; clone_size: -; j_call: TRBJ1-1
cdr3_nt: TGTGCCAGCTCACCAGGGACAGGGGGTGATTATGGCTACACCTTC; cdr3_aa: CASSPGTGGDYGYTF; d_call: TRBD1; v_call: TRBV18; clone_size: -; j_call: TRBJ1-2
cdr3_nt: TGTGCCAGTAGTATAACGGGACAGGCGAACACTGAAGCTTTCTTT; cdr3_aa: CASSITGQANTEAFF; d_call: TRBD1; v_call: TRBV19; clone_size: -; j_call: TRBJ1-1
cdr3_nt: TGTGCCAGCAGCCCCGGACTAGTACTAGATACGCAGTATTTT; cdr3_aa: CASSPGLVLDTQYF; d_call: TRBD2; v_call: TRBV7-3; clone_size: -; j_call: TRBJ2-3
cdr3_nt: TGTGCCAGCAGTTCCAACAGGGGACTCAATCAGCCCCAGCATTTT; cdr3_aa: CASSSNRGLNQPQHF; d_call: TRBD1; v_call: TRBV27; clone_size: -; j_call: TRBJ1-5
cdr3_nt: TGTGCCAGCAGCTTAGGTAGCGGGGGAGGTGGAGATACGCAGTATTTT; cdr3_aa: CASSLGSGGGGDTQYF; d_call: TRBD2; v_call: TRBV7-3; clone_size: few; j_call: TRBJ2-3
cdr3_nt: TGTGCCAGCAGTTTATTGGGACAGGGGCCCATCGAGCAGTACTTC; cdr3_aa: CASSLLGQGPIEQYF; d_call: TRBD1; v_call: TRBV28; clone_size: -; j_call: TRBJ2-7
cdr3_nt: TGTGCCAGCAGCTTAGTTCCGGGGGACCCTAAAAACATTCAGTACTTC; cdr3_aa: CASSLVPGDPKNIQYF; d_call: -; v_call: TRBV11-2; clone_size: once; j_call: TRBJ2-4
cdr3_nt: TGTGCCAGCAGCTTATTGGCAGCGGGAAGCGAGCAGTACTTC; cdr3_aa: CASSLLAAGSEQYF; d_call: TRBD2; v_call: TRBV11-3; clone_size: few; j_call: TRBJ2-7
cdr3_nt: TGTGCCAGCAGCTTAGTCGCGGGAAACGGACAGCCCCAGCATTTT; cdr3_aa: CASSLVAGNGQPQHF; d_call: -; v_call: TRBV7-2; clone_size: -; j_call: TRBJ1-5
cdr3_nt: TGTGCCAGCAGTCCATTTAGTCGTAGGGGGTACAATGAGCAGTTCTTC; cdr3_aa: CASSPFSRRGYNEQFF; d_call: -; v_call: TRBV28; clone_size: few; j_call: TRBJ2-1
cdr3_nt: TGTGCCAGCAGGGGGGTTGAGGGAGGGGTCGGTCAGCCCCAGCATTTT; cdr3_aa: CASRGVEGGVGQPQHF; d_call: -; v_call: TRBV28; clone_size: -; j_call: TRBJ1-5
cdr3_nt: TGTGCCAGCAGCTCACGCTCCCTTAGCATATGGGACGAGCAGTACTTC; cdr3_aa: CASSSRSLSIWDEQYF; d_call: -; v_call: TRBV7-9; clone_size: -; j_call: TRBJ2-7
cdr3_nt: TGTGCCAGCTCAGAACCGACAGGGGAGGGGTTCTACGAGCAGTACTTC; cdr3_aa: CASSEPTGEGFYEQYF; d_call: -; v_call: TRBV18; clone_size: -; j_call: TRBJ2-7
cdr3_nt: TGCGCCTCAAAGGCTAGCGGCACAGATACGCAGTATTTT; cdr3_aa: CASKASGTDTQYF; d_call: -; v_call: TRBV10-1; clone_size: -; j_call: TRBJ2-3
cdr3_nt: TGTGCCAGCAGTTTACAGGGGATCGTTCAGCAAATACAAGAGACCCAGTACTTC; cdr3_aa: CASSLQGIVQQIQETQYF; d_call: -; v_call: TRBV28; clone_size: -; j_call: TRBJ2-5
cdr3_nt: TGTGCCAGCAGCCAATTAGCGGGAGCGGCCTACGAGCAGTACTTC; cdr3_aa: CASSQLAGAAYEQYF; d_call: TRBD2; v_call: TRBV14; clone_size: -; j_call: TRBJ2-7
cdr3_nt: TGTGCCAGCAGTACAACCCGGGACTACGACTACGAGCAGTACTTC; cdr3_aa: CASSTTRDYDYEQYF; d_call: TRBD2; v_call: TRBV28; clone_size: -; j_call: TRBJ2-7
cdr3_nt: TGTGCCAGCAGCCCCCCCCCGTATACTGGGGCCAACGTCCTGACTTTC; cdr3_aa: CASSPPPYTGANVLTF; d_call: -; v_call: TRBV9; clone_size: -; j_call: TRBJ2-6
cdr3_nt: TGCGCCAGCAGCGAAGGACAGGGGGCGTTTCCTGGCTACACCTTC; cdr3_aa: CASSEGQGAFPGYTF; d_call: TRBD1; v_call: TRBV5-1; clone_size: -; j_call: TRBJ1-2
cdr3_nt: TGTGCCAGCAGTGATCCCGGGTCGTCCACTGAAGCTTTCTTT; cdr3_aa: CASSDPGSSTEAFF; d_call: -; v_call: TRBV25-1; clone_size: -; j_call: TRBJ1-1
cdr3_nt: TGTTCCAGCAGGGCTAGCACAGATACGCAGTATTTT; cdr3_aa: CSSRASTDTQYF; d_call: -; v_call: TRBV7-9; clone_size: -; j_call: TRBJ2-3
cdr3_nt: TGTGCCAGCAGCCGGCGGGGGACAGGGAACTACGAGCAGTACTTC; cdr3_aa: CASSRRGTGNYEQYF; d_call: TRBD1; v_call: TRBV14; clone_size: -; j_call: TRBJ2-7
cdr3_nt: TGTGCCAGCAGAGCTCCCGGGACACAAAGAGGAAATTCACCCCTCCACTTT; cdr3_aa: CASRAPGTQRGNSPLHF; d_call: -; v_call: TRBV7-8; clone_size: -; j_call: TRBJ1-6
cdr3_nt: TGTGCCAGCAGCTTGGACAGGGTTCAGCCCCAGCATTTT; cdr3_aa: CASSLDRVQPQHF; d_call: TRBD1; v_call: TRBV27; clone_size: -; j_call: TRBJ1-5
cdr3_nt: TGTGCCAGCAGCTTAGTTGGCGGGAATGGCTACACCTTC; cdr3_aa: CASSLVGGNGYTF; d_call: -; v_call: TRBV11-2; clone_size: -; j_call: TRBJ1-2
cdr3_nt: TGCGCCAGCAGCCAAGAATCGAGTAGCGGGAGTAGTAAGTACTTC; cdr3_aa: CASSQESSSGSSKYF; d_call: TRBD2; v_call: TRBV4-1; clone_size: -; j_call: TRBJ2-5
cdr3_nt: TGTGCCAGCAGCCCACTGGGGGGACCGAACACCGGGGAGCTGTTTTTT; cdr3_aa: CASSPLGGPNTGELFF; d_call: -; v_call: TRBV11-2; clone_size: -; j_call: TRBJ2-2
cdr3_nt: TGCGCCAGCAGCTTGGGACAGGCCACCGGGGAGCTGTTTTTT; cdr3_aa: CASSLGQATGELFF; d_call: -; v_call: TRBV5-1; clone_size: -; j_call: TRBJ2-2
cdr3_nt: TGCAGCGTTGCGGGCGGGAGGGAGGGAGAGACCCAGTACTTC; cdr3_aa: CSVAGGREGETQYF; d_call: TRBD2; v_call: TRBV29-1; clone_size: few; j_call: TRBJ2-5
cdr3_nt: TGTGCCAGCTCACCCGGGGGAGAGACCCAGTACTTC; cdr3_aa: CASSPGGETQYF; d_call: -; v_call: TRBV18; clone_size: once; j_call: TRBJ2-5
cdr3_nt: TGTGCCAGCCTCAGGAAGCCTGGTGGTCGGTACACCTTC; cdr3_aa: CASLRKPGGRYTF; d_call: -; v_call: TRBV19; clone_size: -; j_call: TRBJ1-2
cdr3_nt: TGTGCCAGCAGTTTTAGCGGGGCCTCTGGGGCCAACGTCCTGACTTTC; cdr3_aa: CASSFSGASGANVLTF; d_call: TRBD2; v_call: TRBV28; clone_size: few; j_call: TRBJ2-6
cdr3_nt: TGTGCCAGCAGCTTTGGGGGCAGCCAAGAGACCCAGTACTTC; cdr3_aa: CASSFGGSQETQYF; d_call: -; v_call: TRBV11-1; clone_size: -; j_call: TRBJ2-5
cdr3_nt: TGTGCCAGCAGTGAAGTACAGGGGGCGAATGGCTACACCTTC; cdr3_aa: CASSEVQGANGYTF; d_call: TRBD1; v_call: TRBV2; clone_size: once; j_call: TRBJ1-2
cdr3_nt: TGTGCCAGCAGGGGGACTAGCGTCTCCTACAATGAGCAGTTCTTC; cdr3_aa: CASRGTSVSYNEQFF; d_call: TRBD2; v_call: TRBV2; clone_size: -; j_call: TRBJ2-1
cdr3_nt: TGTGCCACCAGCACAGTTAGCGGGGGGGACGAGACCCAGTACTTC; cdr3_aa: CATSTVSGGDETQYF; d_call: TRBD2; v_call: TRBV15; clone_size: -; j_call: TRBJ2-5
cdr3_nt: TGTGCCTGGACTCAGGCCAAAAACATTCAGTACTTC; cdr3_aa: CAWTQAKNIQYF; d_call: -; v_call: TRBV30; clone_size: -; j_call: TRBJ2-4
cdr3_nt: TGCGCCAGCAGCTTGGGGTCATCTGGGTCGGGTGAAAAACTGTTTTTT; cdr3_aa: CASSLGSSGSGEKLFF; d_call: -; v_call: TRBV5-1; clone_size: -; j_call: TRBJ1-4
cdr3_nt: TGTGCCAGCAGCGTAGCAGACAACAATGAGCAGTTCTTC; cdr3_aa: CASSVADNNEQFF; d_call: -; v_call: TRBV9; clone_size: few; j_call: TRBJ2-1
cdr3_nt: TGCGCCAGCACCCACCCCACGGGTAGCACAGATACGCAGTATTTT; cdr3_aa: CASTHPTGSTDTQYF; d_call: -; v_call: TRBV5-1; clone_size: -; j_call: TRBJ2-3
cdr3_nt: TGCGCCAGCAGCTTGGGGACTAGCGAGTACTACGAGCAGTACTTC; cdr3_aa: CASSLGTSEYYEQYF; d_call: TRBD2; v_call: TRBV5-1; clone_size: once; j_call: TRBJ2-7
cdr3_nt: TGTGCCGGGGGACACGAGAACACTGAAGCTTTCTTT; cdr3_aa: CAGGHENTEAFF; d_call: -; v_call: TRBV6-1; clone_size: -; j_call: TRBJ1-1
cdr3_nt: TGTGCCAGTAGAGGGGATCCGTCCTACGAGCAGTACTTC; cdr3_aa: CASRGDPSYEQYF; d_call: -; v_call: TRBV19; clone_size: -; j_call: TRBJ2-7
cdr3_nt: TGTGCCAGCAGTCCCCAGGCAGGGCAGGGACTCTCGAAACTGTTTTTT; cdr3_aa: CASSPQAGQGLSKLFF; d_call: -; v_call: TRBV11-2; clone_size: -; j_call: TRBJ1-4
cdr3_nt: TGTGCCACCAGCGGCTGGGGGGGCAATCAGCCCCAGCATTTT; cdr3_aa: CATSGWGGNQPQHF; d_call: -; v_call: TRBV15; clone_size: -; j_call: TRBJ1-5
cdr3_nt: TGTGCCAGCCTTCTGGGGGGTCTCTCAAATGAGCAGTTCTTC; cdr3_aa: CASLLGGLSNEQFF; d_call: -; v_call: TRBV6-1; clone_size: -; j_call: TRBJ2-1